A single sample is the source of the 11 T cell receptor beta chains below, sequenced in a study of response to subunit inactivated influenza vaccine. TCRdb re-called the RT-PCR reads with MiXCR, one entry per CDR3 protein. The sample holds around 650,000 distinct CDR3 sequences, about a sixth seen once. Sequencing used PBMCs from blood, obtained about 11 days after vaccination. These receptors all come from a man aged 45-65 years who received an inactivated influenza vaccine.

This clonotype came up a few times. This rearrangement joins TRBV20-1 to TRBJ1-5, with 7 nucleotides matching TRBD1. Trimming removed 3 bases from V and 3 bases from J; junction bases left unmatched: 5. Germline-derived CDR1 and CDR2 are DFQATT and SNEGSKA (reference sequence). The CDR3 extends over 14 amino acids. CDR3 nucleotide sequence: TGCAGTGCTAGTGAGGGACAGTACAATCAGCCCCAGCATTTT. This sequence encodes CSASEGQYNQPQHF.

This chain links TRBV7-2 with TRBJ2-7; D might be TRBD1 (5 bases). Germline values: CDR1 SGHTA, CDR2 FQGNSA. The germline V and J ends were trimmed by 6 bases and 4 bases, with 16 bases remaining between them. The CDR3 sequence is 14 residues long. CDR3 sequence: CASSLRQREYEQYF. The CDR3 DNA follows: TGTGCCAGCAGTCTCAGACAGAGAGAGTACGAGCAGTACTTC.

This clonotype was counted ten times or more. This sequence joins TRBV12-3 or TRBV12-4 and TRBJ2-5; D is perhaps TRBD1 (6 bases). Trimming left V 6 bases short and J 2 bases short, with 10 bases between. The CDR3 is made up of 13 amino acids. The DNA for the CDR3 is TGTGCCAGCAGGTCTCAGGGGCAAGAGACCCAGTACTTC. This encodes CASRSQGQETQYF.

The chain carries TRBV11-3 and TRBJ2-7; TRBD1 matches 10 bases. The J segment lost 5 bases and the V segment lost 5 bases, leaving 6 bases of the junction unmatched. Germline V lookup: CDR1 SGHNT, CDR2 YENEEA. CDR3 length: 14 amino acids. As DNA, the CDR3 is TGTGCCAGCAGCAACCGGGACAGGGGCCACGAGCAGTACTTC. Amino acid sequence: CASSNRDRGHEQYF.

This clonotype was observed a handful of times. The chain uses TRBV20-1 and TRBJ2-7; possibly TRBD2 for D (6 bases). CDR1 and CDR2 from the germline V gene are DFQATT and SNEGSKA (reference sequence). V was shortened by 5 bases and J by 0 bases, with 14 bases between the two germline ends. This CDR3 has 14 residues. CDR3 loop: CSAPGEASSYEQYF. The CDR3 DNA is TGCAGTGCTCCGGGAGAGGCCAGCTCCTACGAGCAGTACTTC.

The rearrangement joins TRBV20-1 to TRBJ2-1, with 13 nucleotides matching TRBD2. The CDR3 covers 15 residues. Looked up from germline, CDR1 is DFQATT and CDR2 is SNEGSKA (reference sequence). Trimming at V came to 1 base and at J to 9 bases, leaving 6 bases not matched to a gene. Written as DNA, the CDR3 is TGCAGTGCTAGAGGACTAGCGGGAGGAGGCAGTGAGCAGTTCTTC. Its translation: CSARGLAGGGSEQFF.

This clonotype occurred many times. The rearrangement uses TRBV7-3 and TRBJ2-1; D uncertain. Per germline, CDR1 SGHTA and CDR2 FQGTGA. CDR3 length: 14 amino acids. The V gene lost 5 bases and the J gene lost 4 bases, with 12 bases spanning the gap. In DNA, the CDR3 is TGTGCCAGCAGCATCTCTGGACGGTACAATGAGCAGTTCTTC. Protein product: CASSISGRYNEQFF.

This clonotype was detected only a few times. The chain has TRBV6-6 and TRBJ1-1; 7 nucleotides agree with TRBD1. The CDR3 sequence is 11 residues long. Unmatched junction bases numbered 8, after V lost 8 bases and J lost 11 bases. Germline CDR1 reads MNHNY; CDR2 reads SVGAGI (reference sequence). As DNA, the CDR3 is TGTGCCAGCCTCGAAACAGGGGCCGCTTTCTTT. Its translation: CASLETGAAFF.

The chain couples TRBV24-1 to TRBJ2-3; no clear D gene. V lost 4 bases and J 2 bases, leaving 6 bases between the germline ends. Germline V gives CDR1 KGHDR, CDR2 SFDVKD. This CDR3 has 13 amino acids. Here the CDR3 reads CATSEGYTDTQYF. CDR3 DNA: TGTGCCACCAGTGAGGGGTACACAGATACGCAGTATTTT.

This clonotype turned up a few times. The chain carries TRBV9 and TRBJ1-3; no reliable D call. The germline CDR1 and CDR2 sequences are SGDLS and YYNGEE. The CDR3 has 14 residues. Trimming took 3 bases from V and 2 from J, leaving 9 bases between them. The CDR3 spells CASSGLRPGNTIYF. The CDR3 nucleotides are TGTGCCAGCAGCGGCCTCAGGCCTGGAAACACCATATATTTT.

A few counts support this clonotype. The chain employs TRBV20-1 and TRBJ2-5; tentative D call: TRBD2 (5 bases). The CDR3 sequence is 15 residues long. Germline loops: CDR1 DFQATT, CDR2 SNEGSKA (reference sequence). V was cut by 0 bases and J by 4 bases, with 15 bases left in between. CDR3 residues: CSARDPRIGGETQYF. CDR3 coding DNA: TGCAGTGCTAGAGATCCCCGAATAGGAGGAGAGACCCAGTACTTC.